This T cell receptor beta chain came from a study of cytomegalovirus exposure and HLA in healthy donors. Turning to the study itself: It was reported in a later analysis that the 120 or so validation repertoires used the same platform as the roughly 700 first-cohort repertoires.

Notes on the study in general: The investigators catalogued some 160 TCR beta chains as cytomegalovirus-associated. Rarity characterized most TCR sequences, yet some public TCRs appeared in many donors. The classifier reportedly diagnosed cytomegalovirus status with high sensitivity and specificity.

Deletions cut 3 bases from V and 6 bases from J, with 21 bases between. The CDR3 loop spans 17 amino acids. Looked up from germline, CDR1 is SGHTA and CDR2 is FQGNSA. Remarks on this clone: The antigen is undetermined.

Assay: immunoSEQ multiplex PCR; the TCRdb copy retains only in-frame clones and omits some. The data contain some 150,000 clones, about 86% of them seen just once; the ten biggest clones take up approximately 7.5%. The rearrangement joins TRBV7-2 to TRBJ2-1, with a weak D call TRBD2 (6 bases). The sequence derives from a woman aged 18-29 years in good health and CMV-seropositive. Input material: PBMCs. CDR3 sequence (DNA): TGTGCCAGCAGCTTGGGGGGAGACTCCCTCGTCCTCAATGAGCAGTTCTTC. The encoded protein is CASSLGGDSLVLNEQFF.